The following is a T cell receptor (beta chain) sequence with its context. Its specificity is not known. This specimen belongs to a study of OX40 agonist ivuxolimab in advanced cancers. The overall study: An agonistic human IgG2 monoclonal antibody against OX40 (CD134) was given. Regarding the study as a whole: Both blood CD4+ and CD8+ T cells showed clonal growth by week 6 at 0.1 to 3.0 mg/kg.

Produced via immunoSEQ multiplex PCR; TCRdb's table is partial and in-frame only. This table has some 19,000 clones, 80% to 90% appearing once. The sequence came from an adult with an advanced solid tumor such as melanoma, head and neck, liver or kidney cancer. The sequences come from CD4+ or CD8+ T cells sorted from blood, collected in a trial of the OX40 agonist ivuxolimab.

The CDR3 DNA reads TGTGCCAGCAGCTCGATCCGCCAAACCTTGGAGGCAGCCAATGAGCAGTTCTTC. Protein sequence: CASSSIRQTLEAANEQFF. The V call is TRBV5-6, the J call TRBJ2-1, with a possible D match to TRBD2 (5 bases). The CDR3 loop spans 18 amino acids. Per germline, CDR1 SGHDT and CDR2 YYEEEE. Trimming took off 3 bases at V and 6 bases at J, with 25 bases between the two ends.